In its sample, the clone carrying this T cell receptor beta chain was seen a few times. No antigen is known for it. The sample is drawn from a study of T-cell memory formation after mild COVID-19. Study at large: TCR clusters were largely donor specific.

CDR1 is MNHEY, CDR2 SVGEGT, per germline. This CDR3 is 13 amino acids long. The V end was cut by 5 bases, the J end by 3 bases, with 10 bases between. Study findings and constraints: CM and EM subsets held most contracting CD4+ clones; EMRA held CD8+ ones. Clones from the second wave (peaking day 37) had unconfirmed SARS-CoV-2 specificity.

TCR alpha and TCR beta cDNA libraries carrying sample barcodes and UMIs came from 5'RACE with constant-segment primers. Each CDR3 protein gets one entry after TCRdb re-called the 5' RACE reads with MiXCR. Among 95,000 to 120,000 distinct CDR3 sequences listed, 15% to 20% were seen once. The source of this sequence is a man aged 18 to 35 who had mild COVID-19 (a few samples of this study predate the infection). Cell type and time point are not known. The material sequenced was PBMCs or a T cell subset sorted from them (not recorded which). The rearrangement uses TRBV6-2 or TRBV6-3 and TRBJ2-5; D is perhaps TRBD2 (5 bases). CDR3 sequence: CASSRWREETQYF. The CDR3 coding sequence is TGTGCCAGCAGTCGGTGGCGGGAAGAGACCCAGTACTTC.